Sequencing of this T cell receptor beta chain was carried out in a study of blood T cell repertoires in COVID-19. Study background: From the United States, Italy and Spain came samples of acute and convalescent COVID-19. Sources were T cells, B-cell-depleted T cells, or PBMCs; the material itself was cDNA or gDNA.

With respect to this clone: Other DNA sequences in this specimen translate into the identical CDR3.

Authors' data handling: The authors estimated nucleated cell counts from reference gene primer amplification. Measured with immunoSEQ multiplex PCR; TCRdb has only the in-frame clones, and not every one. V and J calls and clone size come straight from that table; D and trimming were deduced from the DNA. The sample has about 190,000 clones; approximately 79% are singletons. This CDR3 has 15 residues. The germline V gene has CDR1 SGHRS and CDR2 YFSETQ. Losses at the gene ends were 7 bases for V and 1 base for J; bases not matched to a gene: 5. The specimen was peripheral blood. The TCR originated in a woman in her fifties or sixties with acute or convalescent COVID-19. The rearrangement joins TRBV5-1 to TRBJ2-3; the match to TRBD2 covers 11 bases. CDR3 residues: CASHLAGGGTDTQYF. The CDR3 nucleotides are TGCGCCAGCCATCTAGCGGGGGGTGGCACAGATACGCAGTATTTT. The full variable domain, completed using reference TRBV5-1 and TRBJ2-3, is KAGVTQTPRYLIKTRGQQVTLSCSPISGHRSVSWYQQTPGQGLQFLFEYFSETQRNKGNFPGRFSGRQFSNSRSEMNVSTLELGDSALYLCASHLAGGGTDTQYFGPGTRLTVL.